This T cell receptor (beta chain) was identified in a study of shared clonotypes between healthy human individuals (dated by TCRdb to about 2020). With respect to the entire study: The cohort comprised a couple of women and three men aged 18 to 49 years. For each donor, CD4 naive and CD4 memory were each given three plates, CD8 naive was given two plates, and CD8 memory was given one plate. The study deeply sequenced blood TCR repertoires of five healthy adults to estimate repertoire size and the extent of clonotype sharing between individuals. Different laboratories and diverse techniques were used to prepare libraries and sequence TCR repertoires, to increase sequencing depth and limit assay-specific biases. Each donor's leukapheresis produced roughly between roughly 0.94 and 9.5 billion PBMCs. Study-level results and caveats: The small number of donors limited the genetic and exposure-history diversity represented. Sampling was restricted to blood, and TCR repertoires in tissues likely differ from the TCR repertoires found in blood. Estimated clonotype richness was generally larger for naive than for memory subsets. Pairwise subsampling indicated that sequencing depth was expected to affect the degree of clonotype sharing among donors. Compared with non-shared clonotypes, clonotypes shared by all four sorted-subset donors had higher generation probabilities. When a handful of donors were compared, the shared fraction of clonotypes was about 5% for naive CD4, about 4% for naive CD8, 2% to 2.5% for memory CD4, and 0.35% to 0.5% for memory CD8. Even with the large sequencing depth, rarefaction of the sorted-subset datasets indicated that sequencing was incomplete.

The CDR3 sequence holds 16 residues, the cysteine and phenylalanine included. Of all the DNA, just the CDR3 is kept, 48 bases in frame from base 1. Germline trimming: 1 base from V, 3 bases from J; junction bases outside gene matches: 6. The germline V gene supplies CDR1 SNHLY and CDR2 FYNNEI. TCR CDR3 regions were amplified from genomic DNA by multiplex PCR using the deep immunoSEQ assay. Genomic DNA extracted from each cell subset was distributed evenly over all wells of several immunoSEQ 96-well plates, and each plate served as one replicate. For sorted subsets, 200 to 250 ng genomic DNA, equal to 30,000 or so T cell genomes, was loaded into each replicate PCR. Purified libraries were measured with a Qubit 3.0 fluorometer, size-checked on a Bioanalyzer 2100, and measured again with the KAPA Library Quantification kit. A separate single-read 150-cycle Illumina NextSeq 550 flow cell was used to sequence each immunoSEQ 96-well plate. From the authors' description of their analysis: Because only junctional sequences without quality scores were contained in the immunoSEQ output, filtering matching that applied to full-length reads could not be performed. Sequences were annotated with PyIR, a Python wrapper for IgBLAST v1.9, using IMGT germline references to assign V/J genes and CDR3. Any read was removed if the V/J assignment was weak (E-value above 1e-6), the CDR3 was missing, or the read contained stop codons, out-of-frame junctions, or ambiguous translated residues. V3J clonotypes were defined as sequences sharing the same inferred V gene, J gene, and CDR3 amino acid sequence. The percentage overlap between two repertoires was calculated by dividing the number of shared unique clonotypes by the size of the smaller repertoire. RTK rarefaction, the Chao1 estimator, and Recon v2.1 estimates of unobserved clonotypes were used to assess repertoire richness. Generation probabilities for all TCRbeta clonotypes obtained by the gDNA method from a handful of donors were computed using OLGA. As stored in TCRdb, this immuneACCESS dataset retains in-frame rearrangements with V and J assigned. A fraction of the clones does not appear; measured against another copy, unresolved V genes explain less than half of the discrepancy, and the remainder lacks a known reason. V, J and clone size derive from that table, while D and trimming were established from the DNA sequence. The table for this sample lists approximately 2.5 million clones; around nine tenths of them were counted only once. Together, the top ten hold over 0.12% of the sample.

Healthy HIV-negative adults with no recently reported acute infections or vaccinations were included as donors. All donors were Caucasian adults living in Nashville, Tennessee, USA. CD4+ T cells were enriched by magnetic negative selection; naive cells were then positively selected on CD45RA, and the negative fraction formed the memory subset. After blood collection by leukapheresis, PBMCs were isolated using Ficoll-Histopaque density gradient centrifugation and then cryopreserved in the vapor phase of liquid nitrogen. Purity and quantity of every magnetically sorted T cell population were checked by analytical flow cytometry. Genomic DNA was isolated from each sorted fraction and quantified by UV absorbance on a Nanodrop 2000c. As concerns this clone: Its antigen specificity is not known. Base quality data are lacking; no much larger clone is found one base away.

Sequenced sample: naive CD4+ T cells sorted from blood. Read against the paper, the sample's cell subset or site label means: CD45RA+ positively selected. This sequence uses TRBV2 and TRBJ2-1, with 7 bases aligning to TRBD2. The clonotype comes from a man between 18 and 35 years old in good health. CDR3 loop: CASSEVGSGYYNEQFF. Here is the DNA: TGTGCCAGCAGTGAAGTGGGTAGCGGGTACTACAATGAGCAGTTCTTC.